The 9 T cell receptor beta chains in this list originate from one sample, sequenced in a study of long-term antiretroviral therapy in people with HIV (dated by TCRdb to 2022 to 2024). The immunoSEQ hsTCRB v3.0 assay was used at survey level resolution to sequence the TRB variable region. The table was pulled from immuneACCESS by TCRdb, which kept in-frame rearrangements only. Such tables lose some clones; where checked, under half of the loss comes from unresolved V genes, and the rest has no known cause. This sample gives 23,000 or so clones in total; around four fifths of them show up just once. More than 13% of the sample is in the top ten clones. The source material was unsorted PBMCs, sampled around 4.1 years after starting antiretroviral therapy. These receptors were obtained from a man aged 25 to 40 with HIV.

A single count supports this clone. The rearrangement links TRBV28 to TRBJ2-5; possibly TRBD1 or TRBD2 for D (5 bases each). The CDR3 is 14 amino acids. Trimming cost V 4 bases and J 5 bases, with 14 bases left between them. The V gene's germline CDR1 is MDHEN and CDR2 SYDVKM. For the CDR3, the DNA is TGTGCCAGCAGTTCATCGGGGCGGTCGGAGACCCAGTACTTC. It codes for CASSSSGRSETQYF.

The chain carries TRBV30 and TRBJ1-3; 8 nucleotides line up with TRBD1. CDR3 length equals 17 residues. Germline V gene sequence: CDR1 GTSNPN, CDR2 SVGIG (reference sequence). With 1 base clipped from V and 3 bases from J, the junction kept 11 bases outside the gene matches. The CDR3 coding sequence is TGTGCCTGGAGTGATCTCCTCCGGGACAGGCGTGGAAACACCATATATTTT. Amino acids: CAWSDLLRDRRGNTIYF.

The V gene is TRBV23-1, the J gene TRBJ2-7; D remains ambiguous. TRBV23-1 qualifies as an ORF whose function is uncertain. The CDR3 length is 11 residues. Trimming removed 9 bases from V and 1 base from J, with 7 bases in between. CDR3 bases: TGCGCCAGTCGACGGTCCTACGAGCAGTACTTC. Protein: CASRRSYEQYF.

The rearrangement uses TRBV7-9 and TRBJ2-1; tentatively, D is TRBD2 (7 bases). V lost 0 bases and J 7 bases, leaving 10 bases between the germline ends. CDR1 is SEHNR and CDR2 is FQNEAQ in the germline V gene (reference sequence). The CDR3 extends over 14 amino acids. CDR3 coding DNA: TGTGCCAGCAGCTTAGCGGGGGGGCTAAATGAGCAGTTCTTC. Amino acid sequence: CASSLAGGLNEQFF. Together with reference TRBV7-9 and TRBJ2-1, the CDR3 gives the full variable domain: DTGVSQNPRHKITKRGQNVTFRCDPISEHNRLYWYRQTLGQGPEFLTYFQNEAQLEKSRLLSDRFSAERPKGSFSTLEIQRTEQGDSAMYLCASSLAGGLNEQFFGPGTRLTVL.

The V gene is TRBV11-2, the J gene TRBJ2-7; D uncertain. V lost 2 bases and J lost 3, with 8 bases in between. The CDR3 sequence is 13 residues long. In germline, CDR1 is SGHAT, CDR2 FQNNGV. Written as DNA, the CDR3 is TGTGCCAGCAGCTTAAATTTTGGCTACGAGCAGTACTTC. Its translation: CASSLNFGYEQYF.

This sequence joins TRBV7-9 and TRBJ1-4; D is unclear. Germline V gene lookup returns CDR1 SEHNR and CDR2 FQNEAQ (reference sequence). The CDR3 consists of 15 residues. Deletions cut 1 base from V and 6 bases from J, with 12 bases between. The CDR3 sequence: CASSLGAMVDEKLFF. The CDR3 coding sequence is TGTGCCAGCAGCTTAGGGGCCATGGTGGATGAAAAACTGTTTTTT.

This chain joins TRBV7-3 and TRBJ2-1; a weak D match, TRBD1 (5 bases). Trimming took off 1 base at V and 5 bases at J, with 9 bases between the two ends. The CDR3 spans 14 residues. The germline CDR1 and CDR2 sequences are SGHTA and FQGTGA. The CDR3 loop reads CASSLRQRHNEQFF. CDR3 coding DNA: TGTGCCAGCAGCTTAAGACAGCGACACAATGAGCAGTTCTTC.

The CDR3 sequence is CASSYRGRRSNQPQHF. CDR3 sequence (DNA): TGTGCCAGCAGTTACCGGGGGCGGAGGAGCAATCAGCCCCAGCATTTT. The chain carries TRBV6-6 and TRBJ1-5; D might be TRBD1 (6 bases). Germline lookup yields CDR1 MNHNY and CDR2 SVGAGI (reference sequence). This CDR3 contains 16 residues. The V end was cut by 2 bases, the J end by 1 base, with 12 bases between.

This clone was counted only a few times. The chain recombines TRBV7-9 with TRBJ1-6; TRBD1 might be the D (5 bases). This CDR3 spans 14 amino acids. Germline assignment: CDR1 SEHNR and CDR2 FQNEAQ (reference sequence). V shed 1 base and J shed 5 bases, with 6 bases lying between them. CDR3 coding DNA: TGTGCCAGCAGCTTAGTACAGGATAATTCACCCCTCCACTTT. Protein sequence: CASSLVQDNSPLHF.